What follows describes a single T cell receptor (beta chain). Its specificity is unknown. This sample is part of a study of T cell repertoires in ileal Crohn's disease. Notes on the study in general: Sorted CD8 T cells held more high-frequency clones than CD4.

Trimming removed 1 base at V and 1 base at J, with 10 bases between. The CDR3 extends over 15 amino acids. The germline gives CDR1 SGHNT, CDR2 YENEEA. As to time point: neoterminal ileum biopsy at postoperative endoscopy, about 6 months after surgery. Included were adult ileal or ileocolonic Crohn's patients indicated for ileocolonic resection. Assay: immunoSEQ multiplex PCR; the TCRdb copy retains only in-frame clones and omits some. The sample includes about 60,000 clones, around nine tenths seen only once; the top ten take roughly 1.9%. The sample comprised ileal tissue. This receptor was identified in an adult with Crohn's disease. The V call is TRBV11-3, the J call TRBJ1-1; no reliable D call. CDR3 sequence reads: CASSLVEGGNTEAFF. The CDR3 DNA reads as TGTGCCAGCAGCTTAGTGGAGGGAGGGAACACTGAAGCTTTCTTT.